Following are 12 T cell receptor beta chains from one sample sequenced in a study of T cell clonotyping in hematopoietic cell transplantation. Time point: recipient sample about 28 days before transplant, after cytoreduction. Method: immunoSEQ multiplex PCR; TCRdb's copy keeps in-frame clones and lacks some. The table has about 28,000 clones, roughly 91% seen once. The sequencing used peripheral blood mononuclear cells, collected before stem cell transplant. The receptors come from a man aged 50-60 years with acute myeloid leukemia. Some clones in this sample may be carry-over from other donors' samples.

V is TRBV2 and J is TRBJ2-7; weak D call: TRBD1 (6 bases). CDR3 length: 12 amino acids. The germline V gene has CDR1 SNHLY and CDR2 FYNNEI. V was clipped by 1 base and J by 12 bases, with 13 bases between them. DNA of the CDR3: TGTGCCAGCAGTGAAGGAAGGGACACCGGGTACTTC. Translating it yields CASSEGRDTGYF.

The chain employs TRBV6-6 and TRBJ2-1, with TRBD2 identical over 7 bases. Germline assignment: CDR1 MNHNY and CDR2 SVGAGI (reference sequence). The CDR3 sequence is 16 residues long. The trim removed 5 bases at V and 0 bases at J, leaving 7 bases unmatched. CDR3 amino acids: CASSRPGGSSYNEQFF. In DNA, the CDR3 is TGTGCCAGCAGTAGGCCGGGGGGAAGCTCCTACAATGAGCAGTTCTTC.

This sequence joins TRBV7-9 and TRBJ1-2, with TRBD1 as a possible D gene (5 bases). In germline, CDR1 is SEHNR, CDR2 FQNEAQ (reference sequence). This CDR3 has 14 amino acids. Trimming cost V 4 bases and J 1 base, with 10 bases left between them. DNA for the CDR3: TGTGCCAGCAGCTCCGGGGCTCTTAACTATGGCTACACCTTC. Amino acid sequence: CASSSGALNYGYTF.

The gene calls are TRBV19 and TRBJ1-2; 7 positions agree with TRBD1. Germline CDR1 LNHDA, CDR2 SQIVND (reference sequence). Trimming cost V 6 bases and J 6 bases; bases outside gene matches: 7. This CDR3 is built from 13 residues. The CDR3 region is CASSRDRVHGYTF. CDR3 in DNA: TGTGCCAGTAGCCGCGACAGGGTCCATGGCTACACCTTC.

The CDR3 DNA sequence: TGTGCCAGCAGGCCCGGGACTTCTAATGAAAAACTGTTTTTT. Protein: CASRPGTSNEKLFF. The gene calls are TRBV6-1 and TRBJ1-4; tentatively, D is TRBD1 (5 bases). From germline, CDR1 is MNHNS and CDR2 SASEGT. CDR3 length: 14 amino acids. V was trimmed by 6 bases and J by 3 bases, leaving 11 bases between them.

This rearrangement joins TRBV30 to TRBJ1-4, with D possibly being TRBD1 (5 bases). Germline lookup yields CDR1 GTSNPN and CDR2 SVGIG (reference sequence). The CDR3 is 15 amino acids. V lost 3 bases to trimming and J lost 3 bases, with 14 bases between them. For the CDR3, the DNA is TGTGCCTGGAGCCCGGGGGGAGGGCCTAATGAAAAACTGTTTTTT. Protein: CAWSPGGGPNEKLFF.

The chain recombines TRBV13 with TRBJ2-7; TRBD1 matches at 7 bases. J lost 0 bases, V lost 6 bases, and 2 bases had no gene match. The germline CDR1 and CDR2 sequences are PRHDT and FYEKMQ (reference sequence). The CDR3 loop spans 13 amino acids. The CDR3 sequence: CASRGDSSYEQYF. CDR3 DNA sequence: TGTGCCAGCAGGGGGGACAGCTCCTACGAGCAGTACTTC.

Here the CDR3 reads CASSLNSAQGSGNYGYTF. The CDR3 DNA follows: TGTGCCAGCAGCCTTAACTCGGCCCAGGGATCGGGAAACTATGGCTACACCTTC. The rearrangement uses TRBV7-3 and TRBJ1-2; D is possibly TRBD1 (5 bases). The germline CDR1 and CDR2 sequences are SGHTA and FQGTGA. The V end lost 5 bases, the J end lost 2 bases, and 24 bases lay between the germline ends. CDR3 length equals 18 residues. Variable domain in full (rest from reference TRBV7-3 and TRBJ1-2): GAGVSQTPSNKVTEKGKYVELRCDPISGHTALYWYRQSLGQGPEFLIYFQGTGAADDSGLPNDRFFAVRPEGSVSTLKIQRTERGDSAVYLCASSLNSAQGSGNYGYTFGSGTRLTVV.

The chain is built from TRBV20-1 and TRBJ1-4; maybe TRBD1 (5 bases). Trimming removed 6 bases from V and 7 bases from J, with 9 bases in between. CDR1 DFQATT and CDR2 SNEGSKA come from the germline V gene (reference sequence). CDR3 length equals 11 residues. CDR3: CSAPDSEKLFF. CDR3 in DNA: TGCAGTGCGCCTGACAGTGAAAAACTGTTTTTT.

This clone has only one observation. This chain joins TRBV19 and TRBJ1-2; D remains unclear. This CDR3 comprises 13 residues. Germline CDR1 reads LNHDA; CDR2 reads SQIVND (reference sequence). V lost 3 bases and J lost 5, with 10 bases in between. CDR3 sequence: CASSMSIIYGYTF. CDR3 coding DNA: TGTGCCAGTAGTATGTCAATAATATATGGCTACACCTTC.

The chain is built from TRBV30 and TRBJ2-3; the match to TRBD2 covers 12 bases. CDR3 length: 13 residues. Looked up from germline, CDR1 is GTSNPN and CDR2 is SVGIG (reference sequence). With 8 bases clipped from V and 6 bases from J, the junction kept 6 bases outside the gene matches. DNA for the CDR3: TGTGCCGGAGAACTAGCGGGGGGCGATACGCAGTATTTT. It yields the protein CAGELAGGDTQYF.

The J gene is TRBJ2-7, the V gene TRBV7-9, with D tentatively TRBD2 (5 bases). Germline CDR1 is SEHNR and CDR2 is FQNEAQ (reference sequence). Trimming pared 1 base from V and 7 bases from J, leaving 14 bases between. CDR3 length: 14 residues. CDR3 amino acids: CASSLVTNLGEQYF. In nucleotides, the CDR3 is TGTGCCAGCAGCTTAGTGACTAATCTCGGAGAGCAGTACTTC.